This entry features one T cell receptor beta chain sequence. Its antigen is as yet unknown. Other nucleotide sequences from this sample produce the same CDR3. CD45RO-negative, CCR7-positively selected cells formed the naive CD8 fraction, excluding terminally differentiated effector memory CD45RA+ cells. This entry comes from a study of shared clonotypes between healthy human individuals. Study in general: The study used three CD4 naive, three CD4 memory, two CD8 naive and one CD8 memory plate per donor. Findings of the study overall: Naive subsets generally exceeded memory subsets in estimated richness.

Germline assignment: CDR1 MNHNS and CDR2 SASEGT. Trimming left V 3 bases short and J 2 bases short, with 7 bases between. The CDR3 totals 13 residues. Sequencing was performed with immunoSEQ multiplex PCR; in TCRdb, only in-frame clones are kept and a portion is missing. The table lists 550,000 to 650,000 clones, roughly 95% of them singletons. The sequencing input was naive CD8+ T cells sorted from blood. This chain connects TRBV6-1 to TRBJ1-1, with D unresolved. This TCR was sampled from a woman aged 30 to 39 in good health. CDR3 nucleotides: TGTGCCAGCAGTGATCGGGCAAACACTGAAGCTTTCTTT. As protein: CASSDRANTEAFF.